The 10 T cell receptor beta chains listed next were all sequenced from one sample in a study of T-cell memory formation after mild COVID-19. TCRdb re-called the 5' RACE reads through MiXCR, storing one row per CDR3 protein. The sample has about half a million distinct CDR3 sequences; 15% to 20% are singletons. Sequences were obtained from PBMCs or a T cell subset sorted from them (not recorded which). The receptors were sampled from an adult woman who had mild COVID-19 (a few samples of this study predate the infection). Cell type and time point are not known.

This clonotype was picked up a small number of times. The V call is TRBV3-1, the J call TRBJ1-1, with TRBD1 as a possible D gene (5 bases). CDR1 LGHDT and CDR2 YNNKEL come from the germline V gene (reference sequence). The CDR3 covers 12 residues. The V and J ends lost 4 bases and 6 bases respectively, with 9 bases between them. CDR3 loop: CASSPGLAEAFF. The CDR3 bases are TGTGCCAGCAGCCCGGGGCTCGCTGAAGCTTTCTTT. The full variable domain, with the rest looked up from reference TRBV3-1 and TRBJ1-1, is DTAVSQTPKYLVTQMGNDKSIKCEQNLGHDTMYWYKQDSKKFLKIMFSYNNKELIINETVPNRFSPKSPDKAHLNLHINSLELGDSAVYFCASSPGLAEAFFGQGTRLTVV.

The chain employs TRBV24-1 and TRBJ2-7; D is unclear. The CDR3 sequence is 14 residues long. V was pared by 6 bases and J by 0 bases, with 11 bases between. The germline V gene has CDR1 KGHDR and CDR2 SFDVKD. Here the CDR3 reads CATSTSSSSYEQYF. CDR3 in DNA: TGTGCCACCAGTACCTCGTCCAGCTCCTACGAGCAGTACTTC.

This clonotype was recorded a few times. This chain uses TRBV7-2 with TRBJ2-3; the match to TRBD2 covers 10 bases. The germline gives CDR1 SGHTA, CDR2 FQGNSA. The CDR3 is 15 amino acids. With V trimmed by 5 bases and J by 5 bases, 7 bases remained unmatched. CDR3 protein: CASSTLAGVGDTQYF. The CDR3 DNA follows: TGTGCCAGCAGCACGCTAGCGGGAGTAGGAGATACGCAGTATTTT.

The chain carries TRBV12-3 or TRBV12-4 and TRBJ2-3; 9 bases agree with TRBD1. The CDR3 has 14 amino acids. V trimming: 5 bases; J trimming: 6 bases; junction bases outside the gene matches: 6. The CDR3 spells CASSRDRVSDTQYF. In DNA, the CDR3 is TGTGCCAGCAGTAGGGACAGGGTCAGCGATACGCAGTATTTT.

Only a few counts were recorded for this clonotype. In DNA form, the CDR3 reads TGTGCCAGCAGCCCGGACAGACATAACTATGGCTACACCTTC. This translates into CASSPDRHNYGYTF. The chain couples TRBV11-2 to TRBJ1-2, with D maybe TRBD1 (6 bases). The CDR3 loop spans 14 amino acids. V lost 5 bases and J 1 base, leaving 11 bases between the germline ends. The germline V gene has CDR1 SGHAT and CDR2 FQNNGV.

The sample holds a few counts of this clonotype. J is TRBJ1-5 and V is TRBV6-1; 7 bases are shared with TRBD1. The V gene end was trimmed by 2 bases and the J gene end by 9 bases; junction bases not matched to a gene: 1. The CDR3 runs to 12 residues. The V gene's germline CDR1 is MNHNS and CDR2 SASEGT. CDR3 amino acids: CASSEPGGPQHF. The CDR3 nucleotides read TGTGCCAGCAGTGAACCAGGGGGGCCCCAGCATTTT.

The sample holds a few counts of this clonotype. The chain couples TRBV12-3 or TRBV12-4 to TRBJ2-2, with 9 positions matching TRBD1. The CDR3 extends over 15 amino acids. Trimming took 3 bases from V and 3 from J; bases not matched to a gene: 2. The CDR3, as DNA: TGTGCCAGCAGTTTGGGGACAGGGTACACCGGGGAGCTGTTTTTT. Its translation is CASSLGTGYTGELFF.

This clonotype turned up a few times. The chain combines TRBV5-1 with TRBJ2-2; possible D gene TRBD1, 6 bases. CDR3 length: 16 residues. V was clipped by 0 bases and J by 4 bases, with 13 bases between them. CDR1 and CDR2 (germline): SGHRS, YFSETQ. The CDR3 reads CASSLEQGRGTGELFF. CDR3 DNA: TGCGCCAGCAGCTTGGAACAGGGTAGGGGCACCGGGGAGCTGTTTTTT. Complete variable domain (other parts from reference TRBV5-1 and TRBJ2-2): KAGVTQTPRYLIKTRGQQVTLSCSPISGHRSVSWYQQTPGQGLQFLFEYFSETQRNKGNFPGRFSGRQFSNSRSEMNVSTLELGDSALYLCASSLEQGRGTGELFFGEGSRLTVL.

The CDR3 DNA follows: TGTGCCAGCAGTTACTCGGAGGGACAACTGGCCTACTATGGCTACACCTTC. Translating gives CASSYSEGQLAYYGYTF. The chain uses TRBV6-6 and TRBJ1-2, with a tentative D call TRBD1 (6 bases). V was trimmed by 0 bases and J by 3 bases, leaving 17 bases between them. The germline V gene has CDR1 MNHNY and CDR2 SVGAGI (reference sequence). This CDR3 has 17 amino acids.

This clonotype was detected ten times or more. This chain links TRBV20-1 with TRBJ2-5; weak D call: TRBD2 (6 bases). Trimming took 6 bases from V and 1 from J, leaving 15 bases between them. The CDR3 runs 14 residues. From germline, CDR1 is DFQATT and CDR2 SNEGSKA (reference sequence). The CDR3 DNA reads as TGCAGTGCCCTTAAGGCGGGAATCCAAGAGACCCAGTACTTC. Translation: CSALKAGIQETQYF.